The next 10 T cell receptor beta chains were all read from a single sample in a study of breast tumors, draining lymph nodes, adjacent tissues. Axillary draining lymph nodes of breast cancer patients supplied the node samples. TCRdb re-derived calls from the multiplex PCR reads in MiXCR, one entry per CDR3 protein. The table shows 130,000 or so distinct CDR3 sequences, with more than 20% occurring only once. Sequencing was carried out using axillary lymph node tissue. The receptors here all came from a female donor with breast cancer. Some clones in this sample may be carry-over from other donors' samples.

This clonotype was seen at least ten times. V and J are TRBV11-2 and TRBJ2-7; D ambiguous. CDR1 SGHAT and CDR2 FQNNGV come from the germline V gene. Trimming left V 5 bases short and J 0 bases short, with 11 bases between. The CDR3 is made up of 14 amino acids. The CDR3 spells CASSARADSYEQYF. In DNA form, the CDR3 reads TGTGCCAGCAGCGCCCGTGCGGACTCCTACGAGCAGTACTTC. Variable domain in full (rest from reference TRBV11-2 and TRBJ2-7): EAGVAQSPRYKIIEKRQSVAFWCNPISGHATLYWYQQILGQGPKLLIQFQNNGVVDDSQLPKDRFSAERLKGVDSTLKIQPAKLEDSAVYLCASSARADSYEQYFGPGTRLTVT.

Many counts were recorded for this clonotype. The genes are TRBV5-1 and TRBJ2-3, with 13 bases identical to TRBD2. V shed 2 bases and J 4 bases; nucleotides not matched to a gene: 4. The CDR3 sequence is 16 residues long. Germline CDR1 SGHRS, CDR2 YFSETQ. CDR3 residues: CASSFGTSGNSDTQYF. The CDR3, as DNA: TGCGCCAGCAGCTTCGGGACTAGCGGGAATTCAGATACGCAGTATTTT.

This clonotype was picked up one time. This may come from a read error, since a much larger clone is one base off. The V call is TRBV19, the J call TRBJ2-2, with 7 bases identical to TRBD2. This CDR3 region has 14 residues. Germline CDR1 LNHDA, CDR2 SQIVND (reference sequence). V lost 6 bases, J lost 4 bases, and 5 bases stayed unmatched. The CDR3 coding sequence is TGTGCCAGTAGGGTTGGCGGGAGCACCGGGGAGCTGTTTTTT. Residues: CASRVGGSTGELFF.

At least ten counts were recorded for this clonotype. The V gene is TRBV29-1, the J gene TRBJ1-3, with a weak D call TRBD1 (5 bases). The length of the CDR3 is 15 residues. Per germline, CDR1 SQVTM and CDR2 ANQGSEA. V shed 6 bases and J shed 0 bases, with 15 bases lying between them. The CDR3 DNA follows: TGCAGCGTCTCGGGAGTAGACAGCTCTGGAAACACCATATATTTT. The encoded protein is CSVSGVDSSGNTIYF.

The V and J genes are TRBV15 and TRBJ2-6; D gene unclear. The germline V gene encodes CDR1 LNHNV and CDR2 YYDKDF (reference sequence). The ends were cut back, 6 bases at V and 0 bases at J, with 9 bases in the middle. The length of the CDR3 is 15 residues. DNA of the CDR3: TGTGCCACCAGAGCCCCCACCTCTGGGGCCAACGTCCTGACTTTC. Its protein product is CATRAPTSGANVLTF.

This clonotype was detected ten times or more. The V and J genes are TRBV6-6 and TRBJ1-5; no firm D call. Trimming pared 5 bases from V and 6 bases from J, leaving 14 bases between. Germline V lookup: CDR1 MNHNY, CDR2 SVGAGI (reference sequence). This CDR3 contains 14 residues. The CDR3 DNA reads TGTGCCAGCAGTCTCAGCGGGGAGGGTCAGCCCCAGCATTTT. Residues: CASSLSGEGQPQHF.

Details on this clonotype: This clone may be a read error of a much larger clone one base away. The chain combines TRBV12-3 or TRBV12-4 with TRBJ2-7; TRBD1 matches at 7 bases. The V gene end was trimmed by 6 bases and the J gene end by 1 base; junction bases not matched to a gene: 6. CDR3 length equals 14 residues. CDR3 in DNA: TGTGCCAGCAGCTCGGACAGGAGGTCCTACGAGCAGTACTTC. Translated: CASSSDRRSYEQYF.

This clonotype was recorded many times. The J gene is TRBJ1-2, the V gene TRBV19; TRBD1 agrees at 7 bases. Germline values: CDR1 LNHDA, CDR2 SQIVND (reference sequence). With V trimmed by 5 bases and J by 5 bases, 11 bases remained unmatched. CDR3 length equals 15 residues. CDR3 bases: TGTGCCAGTAGTGCTCCGGGACAGAGGACATATGGCTACACCTTC. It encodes CASSAPGQRTYGYTF.

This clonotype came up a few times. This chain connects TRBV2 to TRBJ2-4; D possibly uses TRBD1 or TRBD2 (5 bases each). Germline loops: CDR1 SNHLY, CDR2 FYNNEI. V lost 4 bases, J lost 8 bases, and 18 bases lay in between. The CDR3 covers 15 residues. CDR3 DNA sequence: TGTGCCAGCAGTGTAAGTCGAGGGGTGCTCGACATTCAGTACTTC. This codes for CASSVSRGVLDIQYF.

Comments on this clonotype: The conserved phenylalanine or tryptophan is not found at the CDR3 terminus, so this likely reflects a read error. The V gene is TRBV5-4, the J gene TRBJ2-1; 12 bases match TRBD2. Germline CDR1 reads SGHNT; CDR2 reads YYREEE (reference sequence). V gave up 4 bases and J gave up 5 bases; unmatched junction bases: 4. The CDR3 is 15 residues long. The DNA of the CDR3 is TGTGCCAGCAGCCGGACTAGCGGGGATCACAATGAGCAGTTCTTG. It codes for CASSRTSGDHNEQFL.